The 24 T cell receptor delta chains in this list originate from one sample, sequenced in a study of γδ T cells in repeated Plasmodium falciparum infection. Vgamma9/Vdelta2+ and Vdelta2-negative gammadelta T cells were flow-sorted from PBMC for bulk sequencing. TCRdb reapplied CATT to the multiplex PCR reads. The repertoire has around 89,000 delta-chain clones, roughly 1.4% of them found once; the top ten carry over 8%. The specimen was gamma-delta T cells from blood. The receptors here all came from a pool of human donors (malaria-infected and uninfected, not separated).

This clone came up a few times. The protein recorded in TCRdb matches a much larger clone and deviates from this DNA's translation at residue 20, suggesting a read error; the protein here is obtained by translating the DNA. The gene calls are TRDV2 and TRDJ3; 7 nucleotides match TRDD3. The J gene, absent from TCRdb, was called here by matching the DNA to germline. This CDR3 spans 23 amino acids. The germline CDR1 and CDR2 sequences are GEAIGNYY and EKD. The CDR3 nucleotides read TGTGCCTGTGACACCGGACGCGTTCCCGTACTGGGGACCCACTCCTGGGACACCCGACGGATGTTTTTC. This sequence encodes CACDTGRVPVLGTHSWDTRRMFF.

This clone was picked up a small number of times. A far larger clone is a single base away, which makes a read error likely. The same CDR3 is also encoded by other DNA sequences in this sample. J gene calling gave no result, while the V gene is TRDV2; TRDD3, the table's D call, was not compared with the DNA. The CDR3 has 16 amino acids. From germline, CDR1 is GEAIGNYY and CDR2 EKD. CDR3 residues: CACVLGDTWDTRQMFF. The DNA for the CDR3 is TGTGCCTGTGTACTGGGGGATACCTGGGACACCCGACAGATGTTCTTC.

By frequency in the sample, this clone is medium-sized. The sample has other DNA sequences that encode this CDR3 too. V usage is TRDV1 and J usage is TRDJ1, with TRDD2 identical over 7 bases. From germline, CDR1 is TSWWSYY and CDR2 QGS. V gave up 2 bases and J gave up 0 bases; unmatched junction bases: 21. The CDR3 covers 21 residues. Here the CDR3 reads CALGEVSYGGPYSLYTDKLIF. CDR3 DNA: TGTGCTCTTGGGGAAGTTTCCTACGGGGGGCCGTACTCTCTGTACACCGATAAACTCATCTTT.

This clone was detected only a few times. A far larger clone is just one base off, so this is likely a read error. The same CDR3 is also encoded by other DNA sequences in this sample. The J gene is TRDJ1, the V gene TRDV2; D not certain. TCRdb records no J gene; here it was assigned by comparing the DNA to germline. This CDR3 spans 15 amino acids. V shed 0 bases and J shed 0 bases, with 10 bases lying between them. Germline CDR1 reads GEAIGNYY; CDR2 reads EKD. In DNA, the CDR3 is TGTGCCTGTGACACCGTGGTACCTGACACCGATAAACTCATCTTT. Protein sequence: CACDTVVPDTDKLIF.

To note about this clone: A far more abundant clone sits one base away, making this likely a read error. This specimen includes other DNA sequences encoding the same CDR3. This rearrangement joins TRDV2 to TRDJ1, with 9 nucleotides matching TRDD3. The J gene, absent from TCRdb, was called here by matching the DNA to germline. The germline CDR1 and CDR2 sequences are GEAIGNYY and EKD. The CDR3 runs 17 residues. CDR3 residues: CACNYLGDQGYTDKLIF. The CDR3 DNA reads TGTGCCTGTAACTATCTGGGGGATCAAGGGTACACCGACAAACTCATCTTT.

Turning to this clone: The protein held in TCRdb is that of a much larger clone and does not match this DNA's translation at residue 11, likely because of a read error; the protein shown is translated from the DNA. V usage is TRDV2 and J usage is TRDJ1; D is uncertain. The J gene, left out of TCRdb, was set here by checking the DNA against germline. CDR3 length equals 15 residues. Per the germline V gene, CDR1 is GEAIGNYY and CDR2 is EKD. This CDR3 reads CACDTGAAYTGKLIF. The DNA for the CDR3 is TGTGCCTGTGACACCGGAGCCGCGTACACCGGTAAACTCATCTTT.

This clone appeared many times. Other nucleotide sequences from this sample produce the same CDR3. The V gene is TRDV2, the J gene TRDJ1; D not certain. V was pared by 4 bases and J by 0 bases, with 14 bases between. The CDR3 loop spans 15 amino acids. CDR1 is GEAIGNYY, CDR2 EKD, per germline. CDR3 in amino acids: CACEGLEGDTDKLIF. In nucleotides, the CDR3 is TGTGCCTGTGAAGGTTTAGAAGGGGACACCGATAAACTCATCTTT.

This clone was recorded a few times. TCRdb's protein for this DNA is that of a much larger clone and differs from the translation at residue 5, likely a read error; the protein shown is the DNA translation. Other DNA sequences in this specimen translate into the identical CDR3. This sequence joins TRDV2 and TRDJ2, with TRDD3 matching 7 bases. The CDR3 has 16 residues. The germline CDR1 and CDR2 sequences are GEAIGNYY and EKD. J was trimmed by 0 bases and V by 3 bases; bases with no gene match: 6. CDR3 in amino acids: CACDAVGDTLTAQLFF. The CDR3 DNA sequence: TGTGCCTGTGACGCCGTTGGGGATACTTTGACAGCACAACTCTTCTTT.

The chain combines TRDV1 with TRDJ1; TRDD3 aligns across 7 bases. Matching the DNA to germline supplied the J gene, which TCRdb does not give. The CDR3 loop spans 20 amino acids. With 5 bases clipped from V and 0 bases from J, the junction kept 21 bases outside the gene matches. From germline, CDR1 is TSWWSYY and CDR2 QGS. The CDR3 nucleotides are TGTGCTCTTGGGACTCCGAAGGCTACAGCCGGCTGGGGGTACACCGATAAACTCATCTTT. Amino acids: CALGTPKATAGWGYTDKLIF.

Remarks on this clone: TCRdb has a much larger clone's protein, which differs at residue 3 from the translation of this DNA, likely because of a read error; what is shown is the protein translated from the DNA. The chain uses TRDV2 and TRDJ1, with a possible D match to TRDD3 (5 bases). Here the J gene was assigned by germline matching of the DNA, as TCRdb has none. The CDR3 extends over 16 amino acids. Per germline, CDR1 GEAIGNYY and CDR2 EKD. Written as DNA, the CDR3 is TGTGCCCGTGACACCCGTGGTGGGGACAACACCGATAAACTCATCTTT. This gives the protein CARDTRGGDNTDKLIF.

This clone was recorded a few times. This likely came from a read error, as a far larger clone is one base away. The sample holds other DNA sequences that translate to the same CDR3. Here the CDR3 reads CACDPLTGGSPDTDKLIF. The CDR3 bases are TGTGCCTGTGACCCCCTTACTGGGGGATCCCCTGACACCGATAAACTCATCTTT. The chain combines TRDV2 with TRDJ1; TRDD3 matches at 10 bases. The J gene, missing from TCRdb, was assigned here through DNA to germline matching. V gave up 3 bases and J gave up 0 bases; unmatched junction bases: 12. The CDR3 covers 18 residues. Germline CDR1 reads GEAIGNYY; CDR2 reads EKD.

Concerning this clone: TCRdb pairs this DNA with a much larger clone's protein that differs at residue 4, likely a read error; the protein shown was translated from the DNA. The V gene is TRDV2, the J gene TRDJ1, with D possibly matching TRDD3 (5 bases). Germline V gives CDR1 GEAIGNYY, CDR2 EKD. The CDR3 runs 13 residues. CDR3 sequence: CACNTGSSDKLIF. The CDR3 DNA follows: TGTGCCTGTAACACGGGATCCTCCGATAAACTCATCTTT.

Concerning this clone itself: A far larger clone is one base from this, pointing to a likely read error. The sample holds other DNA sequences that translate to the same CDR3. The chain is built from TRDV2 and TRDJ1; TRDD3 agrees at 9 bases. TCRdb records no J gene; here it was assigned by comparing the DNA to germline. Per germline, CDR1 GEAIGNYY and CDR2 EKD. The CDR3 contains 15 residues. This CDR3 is CACDLLGDGTDKLIF. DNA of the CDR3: TGCGCCTGTGACCTCCTGGGGGATGGGACCGATAAACTCATCTTT.

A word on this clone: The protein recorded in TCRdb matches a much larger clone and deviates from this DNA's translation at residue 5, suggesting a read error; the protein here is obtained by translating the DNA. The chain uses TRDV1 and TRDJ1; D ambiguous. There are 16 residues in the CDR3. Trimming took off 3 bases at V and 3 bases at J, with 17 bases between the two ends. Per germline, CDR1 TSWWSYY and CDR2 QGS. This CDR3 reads CALGDPRIRMPDKLIF. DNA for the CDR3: TGTGCTCTTGGGGATCCCCGGATCCGTATGCCCGATAAACTCATCTTT.

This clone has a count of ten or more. CDR3 in amino acids: CALGEHPWRARGIRVDTDKLIF. CDR3 bases: TGTGCTCTTGGGGAACACCCCTGGCGAGCCAGGGGGATACGAGTCGACACCGATAAACTCATCTTT. The rearrangement uses TRDV1 and TRDJ1; 10 positions agree with TRDD3. V shed 1 base, J shed 0 bases, and the junction held 20 bases outside the gene matches. CDR1 TSWWSYY and CDR2 QGS come from the germline V gene. This CDR3 contains 22 residues.

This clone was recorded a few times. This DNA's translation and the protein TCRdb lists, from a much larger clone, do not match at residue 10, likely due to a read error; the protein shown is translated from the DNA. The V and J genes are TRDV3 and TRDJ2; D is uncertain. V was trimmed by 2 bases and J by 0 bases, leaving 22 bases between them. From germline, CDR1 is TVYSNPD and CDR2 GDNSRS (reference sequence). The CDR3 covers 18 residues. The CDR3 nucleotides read TGTGCCTTTGTCCCACGAACCACCCCGGGAGCTTTGACAGCACAACTCTTCTTT. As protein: CAFVPRTTPGALTAQLFF.

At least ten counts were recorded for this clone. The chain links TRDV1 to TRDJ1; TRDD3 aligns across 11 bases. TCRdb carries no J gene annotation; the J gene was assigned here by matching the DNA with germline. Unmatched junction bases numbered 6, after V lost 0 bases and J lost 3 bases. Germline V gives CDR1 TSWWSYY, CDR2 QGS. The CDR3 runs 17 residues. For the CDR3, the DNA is TGTGCTCTTGGGGAACTTGGCTGGGGGATACACTCCGATAAACTCATCTTT. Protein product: CALGELGWGIHSDKLIF.

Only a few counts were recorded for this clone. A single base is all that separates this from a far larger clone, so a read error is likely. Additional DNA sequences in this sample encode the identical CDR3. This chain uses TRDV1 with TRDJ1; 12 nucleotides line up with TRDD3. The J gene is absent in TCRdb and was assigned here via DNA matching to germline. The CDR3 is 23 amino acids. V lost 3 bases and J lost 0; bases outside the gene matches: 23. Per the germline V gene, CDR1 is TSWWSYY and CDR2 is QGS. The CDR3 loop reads CALGELGALYWGIQGGDTDKLIF. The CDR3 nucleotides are TGTGCTCTTGGGGAGCTAGGCGCTCTCTACTGGGGGATACAAGGCGGGGACACCGATAAACTCATCTTT.

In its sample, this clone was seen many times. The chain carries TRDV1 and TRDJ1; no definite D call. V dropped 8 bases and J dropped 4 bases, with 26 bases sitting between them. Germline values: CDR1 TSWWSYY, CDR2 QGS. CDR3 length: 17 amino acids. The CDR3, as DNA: TGTGCTCTTCCAACCCGGGGCCACCTTTCCGAGGGCGATAAACTCATCTTT. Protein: CALPTRGHLSEGDKLIF.

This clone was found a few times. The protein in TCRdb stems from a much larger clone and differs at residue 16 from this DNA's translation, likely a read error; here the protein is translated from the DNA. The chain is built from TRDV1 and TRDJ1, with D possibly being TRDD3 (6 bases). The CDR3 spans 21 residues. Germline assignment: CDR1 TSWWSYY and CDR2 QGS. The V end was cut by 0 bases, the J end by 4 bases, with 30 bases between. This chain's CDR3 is CALGELKLLRAWGFRIDKLIF. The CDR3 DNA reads TGTGCTCTTGGGGAACTAAAACTCCTCCGGGCTTGGGGATTTAGGATCGATAAACTCATCTTT.

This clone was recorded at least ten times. The DNA of the CDR3 is TGTGCTCTTGGGGACCCAAAGGCCTTCCTACCCCCTTCCTCTGGGGGATACGGCTCTTACACCGATAAACTCATCTTT. As protein: CALGDPKAFLPPSSGGYGSYTDKLIF. This chain links TRDV1 with TRDJ1, with 12 bases fitting TRDD3. CDR1 is TSWWSYY, CDR2 QGS, per germline. The CDR3 runs 26 residues. V lost 3 bases, J lost 0 bases, and 32 bases stayed unmatched.

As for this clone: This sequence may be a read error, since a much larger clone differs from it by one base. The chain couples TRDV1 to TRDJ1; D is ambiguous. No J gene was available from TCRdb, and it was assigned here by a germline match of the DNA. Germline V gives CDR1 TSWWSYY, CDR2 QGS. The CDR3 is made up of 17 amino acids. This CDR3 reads CALGGSPLLRYTGKLIF. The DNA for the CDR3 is TGTGCTCTTGGGGGGTCCCCACTTCTGCGGTACACCGGTAAACTCATCTTT.

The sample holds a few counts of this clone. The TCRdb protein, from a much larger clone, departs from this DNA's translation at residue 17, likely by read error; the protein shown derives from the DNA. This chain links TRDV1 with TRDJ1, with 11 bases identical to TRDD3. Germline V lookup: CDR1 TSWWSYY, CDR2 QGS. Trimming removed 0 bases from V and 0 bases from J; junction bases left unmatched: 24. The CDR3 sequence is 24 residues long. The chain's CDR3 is CALGELRSYLLRTGGYVHTDKLIF. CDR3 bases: TGTGCTCTTGGGGAACTCAGATCCTACCTCCTTCGTACTGGGGGATATGTCCACACCGATAAACTCATCTTT.

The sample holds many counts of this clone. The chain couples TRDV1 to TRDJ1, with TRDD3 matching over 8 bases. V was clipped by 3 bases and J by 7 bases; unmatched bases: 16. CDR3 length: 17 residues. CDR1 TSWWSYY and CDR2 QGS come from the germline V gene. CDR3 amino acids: CALGDLTSDGGYVKLIF. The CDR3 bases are TGTGCTCTTGGGGACCTCACTTCCGACGGGGGATATGTTAAACTCATCTTT.